A selection of T cell receptor beta chains follows, all from one sample in a study of blood T cell repertoires in COVID-19. Repertoires were generated with immunoSEQ multiplex PCR, while TCRdb's copy carries only in-frame clones and drops some. The table includes about 430,000 clones, about 88% detected once. The sample was PBMCs or T cells enriched from blood (not recorded which). Receptors originate from a woman under 30 who had been exposed to COVID-19. Each CDR3 is given with its conserved first and last residue. The order of the fields is V gene, J gene, D gene, clone size, CDR3 DNA, CDR3 protein. The D gene is left open where the match is weak. Size values are once, few and many counts, or a class for expanded clones, and some rows have none.

V: TRBV7-2; J: TRBJ2-2; D: TRBD1; size: .; DNA: TGTGCCAGCAGCTTAAGGACAGGGGCGGGCACCGGGGAGCTGTTTTTT; CDR3: CASSLRTGAGTGELFF
V: TRBV7-2; J: TRBJ2-7; D: .; size: .; DNA: TGTGCCAGCAGCAGGGACACCCTCTTGGAGCAGTACTTC; CDR3: CASSRDTLLEQYF
V: TRBV11-3; J: TRBJ1-2; D: TRBD1; size: .; DNA: TGTGCCAGCAGCTTCCGACAGGGACATGGCTACACCTTC; CDR3: CASSFRQGHGYTF
V: TRBV5-1; J: TRBJ2-1; D: .; size: .; DNA: TGCGCCAGCAGCTCGCTACTAGAAGCGTCCTACAATGAGCAGTTCTTC; CDR3: CASSSLLEASYNEQFF
V: TRBV6-2/TRBV6-3; J: TRBJ2-4; D: .; size: .; DNA: TGTGCCAGCAGCCCCCTAGAGACCGCGGCTCTAGCCAAAAACATTCAGTACTTC; CDR3: CASSPLETAALAKNIQYF
V: TRBV9; J: TRBJ2-7; D: TRBD2; size: .; DNA: TGTGCCAGCAGCGTAAGTCCAGCGGGGGCCTCCTACGAGCAGTACTTC; CDR3: CASSVSPAGASYEQYF
V: TRBV5-4; J: TRBJ1-6; D: .; size: once; DNA: TGTGCCAGCAGCTACCGCCAGGGCCATTACCACTTT; CDR3: CASSYRQGHYHF
V: TRBV9; J: TRBJ2-1; D: .; size: .; DNA: TGTGCCAGCAGCGTCGTAGGGGGGGCAGGGACCAACAATGAGCAGTTCTTC; CDR3: CASSVVGGAGTNNEQFF
V: TRBV4-2; J: TRBJ1-5; D: .; size: .; DNA: TGTGCCAGCAGCCAAGGGAACGGAGGTCAGCCCCAGCATTTT; CDR3: CASSQGNGGQPQHF
V: TRBV18; J: TRBJ2-7; D: TRBD2; size: once; DNA: TGTGCCAGCTCACCAACGCCGAGCGGGAACGAGCAGTACTTC; CDR3: CASSPTPSGNEQYF
V: TRBV6-5; J: TRBJ1-2; D: .; size: once; DNA: TGTGCCAGCAGTTATCAGTATGGCTACACCTTC; CDR3: CASSYQYGYTF
V: TRBV7-6; J: TRBJ2-6; D: .; size: .; DNA: TGTGCCAGCAACCGAGACGGGGTCTTCACCGGGGCCAACGTCCTGACTTTC; CDR3: CASNRDGVFTGANVLTF
V: TRBV4-1; J: TRBJ1-4; D: .; size: .; DNA: TGCGCCAGCAGCCTCGGAGCTATCGCAACTAATGAAAAACTGTTTTTT; CDR3: CASSLGAIATNEKLFF
V: TRBV5-1; J: TRBJ2-3; D: TRBD2; size: .; DNA: TGCGCCAGCAGCTTCCGACTAGCGGGAGAGGTAGATACGCAGTATTTT; CDR3: CASSFRLAGEVDTQYF
V: TRBV18; J: TRBJ1-2; D: TRBD1; size: .; DNA: TGTGCCAGCTCACCCGGGACAGGGAACTATGGCTACACCTTC; CDR3: CASSPGTGNYGYTF
V: TRBV18; J: TRBJ2-7; D: .; size: .; DNA: TGTGCCAGCTCACCACTAGACGCTGGCAGGGGGGACGAGCAGTACTTC; CDR3: CASSPLDAGRGDEQYF
V: TRBV4-3; J: TRBJ1-2; D: TRBD1; size: .; DNA: TGCGCCAGCAGCCAAGGGACAGGTCCACAATCCTATGGCTACACCTTC; CDR3: CASSQGTGPQSYGYTF
V: TRBV11-3; J: TRBJ1-3; D: .; size: .; DNA: TGTGCCAGCAGCAGAGGAGGTGGCCGAGGAAACACCATATATTTT; CDR3: CASSRGGGRGNTIYF
V: TRBV19; J: TRBJ2-7; D: TRBD2; size: .; DNA: TGTGCCAGTAGCCCAGGACTAGAGATTTACGAGCAGTACTTC; CDR3: CASSPGLEIYEQYF
V: TRBV28; J: TRBJ2-7; D: .; size: .; DNA: TGTGCCAGCAGTGAGGACAGAGCGGGGTTATCCTACGAGCAGTACTTC; CDR3: CASSEDRAGLSYEQYF
V: TRBV2; J: TRBJ2-3; D: TRBD2; size: .; DNA: TGTGCCAGCAATAGCGGGAGGGAGTCCACAGATACGCAGTATTTT; CDR3: CASNSGRESTDTQYF
V: TRBV18; J: TRBJ2-1; D: TRBD2; size: .; DNA: TGTGCCAGCTCACCACCTGGACTAGATGAGCAGTTCTTC; CDR3: CASSPPGLDEQFF
V: TRBV20-1; J: TRBJ2-1; D: TRBD1; size: .; DNA: TGCAGTGCTAGTTCCGGGACAGGATTCAATGAGCAGTTCTTC; CDR3: CSASSGTGFNEQFF
V: TRBV13; J: TRBJ1-5; D: TRBD1; size: once; DNA: TGTGCCAGCAGCTTAGGGGGGACAGGGCAGCCCCAGCATTTT; CDR3: CASSLGGTGQPQHF
V: TRBV28; J: TRBJ1-2; D: TRBD1; size: .; DNA: TGTGCCAGCGGCCCAGGGGGACATGGCTACACCTTC; CDR3: CASGPGGHGYTF
V: TRBV7-2; J: TRBJ1-2; D: .; size: .; DNA: TGTGCCAGCAGCTCTTCCAACTATGGCTACACCTTC; CDR3: CASSSSNYGYTF
V: TRBV29-1; J: TRBJ1-1; D: .; size: .; DNA: TGCAGCGTTGTACTCCGGGAGGACACTGAAGCTTTCTTT; CDR3: CSVVLREDTEAFF
V: TRBV7-9; J: TRBJ1-1; D: TRBD1; size: .; DNA: TGTGCCAGCAGCTTAGCGTCCGGACCCGGGACAGGGCGCGAAGCTTTCTTT; CDR3: CASSLASGPGTGREAFF
V: TRBV7-9; J: TRBJ1-5; D: TRBD1; size: .; DNA: TGTGCCAGCAGAAGACAGGGGGCACATCAGCCCCAGCATTTT; CDR3: CASRRQGAHQPQHF
V: TRBV11-2; J: TRBJ1-1; D: .; size: once; DNA: TGTGCCAGCAGCGTGCAGGGGTACACTGAAGCTTTCTTT; CDR3: CASSVQGYTEAFF
V: TRBV5-3; J: TRBJ2-3; D: TRBD2; size: few; DNA: TGTGCCAGAGTAGGACTAGCGGGAGGAGATACGCAGTATTTT; CDR3: CARVGLAGGDTQYF
V: TRBV7-2; J: TRBJ2-7; D: TRBD1; size: .; DNA: TGTGCCAGCAGCTTATTTCCAGGGGGTGTCTCCTACGAGCAGTACTTC; CDR3: CASSLFPGGVSYEQYF
V: TRBV6-2/TRBV6-3; J: TRBJ2-1; D: TRBD2; size: once; DNA: TGTGCCAGCAGCCTCCCGGTTAGCGGGGGGGCACATGAGCAGTTCTTC; CDR3: CASSLPVSGGAHEQFF
V: TRBV18; J: TRBJ1-3; D: .; size: .; DNA: TGTGCCAGCTCACCTTCAGAGGTGGTTCCTTCGTATTATGGAAACACCATATATTTT; CDR3: CASSPSEVVPSYYGNTIYF
V: TRBV6-5; J: TRBJ2-7; D: .; size: .; DNA: TGTGCCAGCAGTTTAAGGGGTTCCTACGAGCAGTACTTC; CDR3: CASSLRGSYEQYF
V: TRBV4-1; J: TRBJ2-4; D: TRBD2; size: once; DNA: TGCGCCAGCAGCCAAGAATGGCGGGAGCGAAACATTCAGTACTTC; CDR3: CASSQEWRERNIQYF
V: TRBV4-1; J: TRBJ2-7; D: TRBD1; size: .; DNA: TGCGCCAGCAGCCAAGAGGGACAGACCTTCTACGAGCAGTACTTC; CDR3: CASSQEGQTFYEQYF
V: TRBV13; J: TRBJ1-1; D: .; size: once; DNA: TGTGCCAGCAGCTTACCCGGGGAATTGAACACTGAAGCTTTCTTT; CDR3: CASSLPGELNTEAFF
V: TRBV15; J: TRBJ2-3; D: TRBD2; size: .; DNA: TGTGCCACCAGCAGAATAGCGGGGTTGTTTACAGATACGCAGTATTTT; CDR3: CATSRIAGLFTDTQYF
V: TRBV11-2; J: TRBJ2-7; D: TRBD1; size: .; DNA: TGTGCCAGCAGCCCCCGACAGGGTGAGATGTACGAGCAGTACTTC; CDR3: CASSPRQGEMYEQYF
V: TRBV11-3; J: TRBJ2-7; D: .; size: .; DNA: TGTGCCAGCAGCTTATCCTCTCTAGACGGCGAGCAGTACTTC; CDR3: CASSLSSLDGEQYF
V: TRBV18; J: TRBJ2-5; D: TRBD2; size: .; DNA: TGTGCCAGCTCACCACCGGGACTAGCGGCGGAGAAAGAGACCCAGTACTTC; CDR3: CASSPPGLAAEKETQYF
V: TRBV28; J: TRBJ2-3; D: TRBD2; size: .; DNA: TGTGCCAGCAGCTCCGGGACTAGCGGGAGGAAAGGAGATACGCAGTATTTT; CDR3: CASSSGTSGRKGDTQYF
V: TRBV4-1; J: TRBJ2-7; D: TRBD2; size: .; DNA: TGCGCCAGCAGCCAGGGACTAGCGGGTTACGAGCAGTACTTC; CDR3: CASSQGLAGYEQYF
V: TRBV15; J: TRBJ2-7; D: TRBD1; size: .; DNA: TGTGCCACCAGCAGGGACAGGTCCTACTACGAGCAGTACTTC; CDR3: CATSRDRSYYEQYF
V: TRBV15; J: TRBJ2-5; D: TRBD1; size: .; DNA: TGTGCCACCAGCAGAGATGGGGGACAGACCTTGGGGCAAGAGACCCAGTACTTC; CDR3: CATSRDGGQTLGQETQYF
V: TRBV18; J: TRBJ1-3; D: TRBD1; size: .; DNA: TGTGCCAGCTCACCAAAGATCCCAGGGGGCCCTGGAAACACCATATATTTT; CDR3: CASSPKIPGGPGNTIYF
V: TRBV19; J: TRBJ2-1; D: TRBD1; size: .; DNA: TGTGCCAGCTGGGACAGGGCAAATGAGCAGTTCTTC; CDR3: CASWDRANEQFF
V: TRBV6-4; J: TRBJ2-1; D: .; size: .; DNA: TGTGCCACCAAGGGGGGGAGCTCCTACAATGAGCAGTTCTTC; CDR3: CATKGGSSYNEQFF
V: TRBV27; J: TRBJ2-7; D: TRBD1; size: .; DNA: TGTGCCAGCAGTTTACGTACCTTGGGACAGGGGGCCTACGAGCAGTACTTC; CDR3: CASSLRTLGQGAYEQYF
V: TRBV29-1; J: TRBJ1-4; D: .; size: .; DNA: TGCAGCGCCCAAGATTACGGGGGGCAGAATGAAAAACTGTTTTTT; CDR3: CSAQDYGGQNEKLFF
V: TRBV28; J: TRBJ1-4; D: TRBD1; size: .; DNA: TGTGCCAGCAGTTTATCGGCAGGGGGGAATGAAAAACTGTTTTTT; CDR3: CASSLSAGGNEKLFF
V: TRBV28; J: TRBJ1-2; D: TRBD1; size: .; DNA: TGTGCCAGCAGAGTAGACAGGGCGGCCCTCTATGGCTACACCTTC; CDR3: CASRVDRAALYGYTF
V: TRBV15; J: TRBJ1-1; D: .; size: .; DNA: TGTGCCACCAGCAGAGATCGGGCGGGGTCGGGCACTGAAGCTTTCTTT; CDR3: CATSRDRAGSGTEAFF
V: TRBV6-4; J: TRBJ2-1; D: TRBD2; size: few; DNA: TGTGCCAGCAGTGACGGGCTAGCGGGGGGGAATGAGCAGTTCTTC; CDR3: CASSDGLAGGNEQFF
V: TRBV18; J: TRBJ2-2; D: TRBD1; size: .; DNA: TGTGCCAGCTCACTGGGACAGGGGAACACCGGGGAGCTGTTTTTT; CDR3: CASSLGQGNTGELFF
V: TRBV29-1; J: TRBJ1-5; D: TRBD1; size: .; DNA: TGCAGCGTAACTTCCGGGACAGCAAATCAGCCCCAGCATTTT; CDR3: CSVTSGTANQPQHF
V: TRBV6-5; J: TRBJ2-3; D: .; size: .; DNA: TGTGCCAGCAGCCCGACAGCGGATACGCAGTATTTT; CDR3: CASSPTADTQYF
V: TRBV11-2; J: TRBJ2-5; D: .; size: .; DNA: TGTGCCAGCAGCGCGGGACAGCATCAAGAGACCCAGTACTTC; CDR3: CASSAGQHQETQYF